These T cell receptor beta chains were read from a single sample in a study of siplizumab effects on memory and regulatory T cells. Some clones are missing from TCRdb's copy, which holds only in-frame ones; the method was immunoSEQ multiplex PCR. Among about 100,000 clones, about 91% were seen once, and the ten largest hold around 0.73%. Sequencing input: Tregs sorted from blood. These receptors all come from a human donor in good health. The CDR3 runs from the conserved cysteine through the conserved F or W. A D gene is named only where the DNA matches it firmly. Clone size is not always given. Where it is, it says once, few, many or a class for expanded clones.

TRBJ1-4 | . | TRBV9 | 14 | . | CASSSDRANEKLFF | TGTGCCAGCAGCTCGGACAGAGCAAATGAAAAACTGTTTTTT
TRBJ2-2 | . | TRBV18 | 12 | . | CASSPLTGELFF | TGTGCCAGCTCACCACTTACCGGGGAGCTGTTTTTT
TRBJ1-6 | . | TRBV2 | 14 | . | CASRATALNSPLHF | TGTGCCAGCAGGGCGACGGCCCTCAATTCACCCCTCCACTTT
TRBJ2-2 | . | TRBV7-3 | 13 | . | CASSLLGTGELFF | TGTGCCAGCAGCTTACTGGGAACCGGGGAGCTGTTTTTT
TRBJ2-2 | . | TRBV6-5 | 15 | . | CASRGASGGTGELFF | TGTGCCAGCAGGGGGGCCAGCGGAGGGACCGGGGAGCTGTTTTTT
TRBJ2-1 | TRBD2 | TRBV23-1 | 17 | . | CASSQQKAGGSSNEQFF | TGCGCCAGCAGTCAACAAAAAGCGGGAGGTTCTAGCAATGAGCAGTTCTTC
TRBJ2-7 | . | TRBV2 | 11 | . | CASSPSYEQYF | TGTGCCAGCAGTCCTAGCTACGAGCAGTACTTC
TRBJ2-5 | . | TRBV7-9 | 14 | . | CASSLVLAQETQYF | TGTGCCAGCAGCTTAGTGCTGGCACAAGAGACCCAGTACTTC
TRBJ1-4 | . | TRBV19 | 15 | . | CASRLNPAAGEKLFF | TGTGCCAGTAGGCTAAACCCCGCTGCGGGTGAAAAACTGTTTTTT
TRBJ1-5 | . | TRBV9 | 14 | . | CASSVEPSNQPQHF | TGTGCCAGCAGCGTAGAACCTAGCAATCAGCCCCAGCATTTT
TRBJ1-6 | TRBD1 | TRBV2 | 16 | . | CASSAADRGRRSPLHF | TGTGCCAGCAGTGCCGCCGACAGGGGGCGGCGGTCACCCCTCCACTTT
TRBJ2-5 | . | TRBV28 | 16 | . | CASSRRRGLGGETQYF | TGTGCCAGCAGTCGTAGGAGAGGCCTAGGAGGGGAGACCCAGTACTTC
TRBJ2-2 | . | TRBV2 | 17 | . | CASKGFEDTTNTGELFF | TGTGCCAGCAAAGGGTTTGAGGACACCACGAACACCGGGGAGCTGTTTTTT
TRBJ2-2 | . | TRBV5-1 | 14 | . | CASSLGTSTGELFF | TGCGCCAGCAGCTTGGGGACATCGACCGGGGAGCTGTTTTTT
TRBJ1-2 | . | TRBV5-4 | 15 | once | CASRQDYRVHYGYTF | TGTGCCAGCAGACAGGACTACAGGGTGCACTATGGCTACACCTTC
TRBJ2-1 | TRBD2 | TRBV23-1 | 17 | . | CASSHRVGAGRRNEQFF | TGCGCCAGCAGTCACCGCGTGGGAGCGGGAAGGAGAAATGAGCAGTTCTTC
TRBJ1-2 | . | TRBV10-3 | 12 | . | CASKRVNYGYTF | TGTGCCTCTAAGAGGGTTAACTATGGCTACACCTTC
TRBJ2-7 | TRBD2 | TRBV5-4 | 16 | . | CASSPGGLAASYEQYF | TGTGCCAGCAGCCCGGGGGGACTAGCGGCTTCCTACGAGCAGTACTTC
TRBJ2-7 | . | TRBV18 | 15 | . | CASSPRRGRVYEQYF | TGTGCCAGCTCACCTCGACGGGGGCGCGTCTACGAGCAGTACTTC
TRBJ2-5 | . | TRBV19 | 15 | . | CASSIIIGRQETQYF | TGTGCCAGTAGTATAATCATCGGCCGGCAAGAGACCCAGTACTTC
TRBJ1-5 | . | TRBV5-8 | 16 | . | CASSPFRGIWNQPQHF | TGTGCCAGCAGCCCATTCAGGGGTATTTGGAATCAGCCCCAGCATTTT
TRBJ1-1 | . | TRBV27 | 14 | . | CASSFSQGSAEAFF | TGTGCCAGCAGTTTTTCACAGGGCTCGGCTGAAGCTTTCTTT
TRBJ2-7 | . | TRBV4-2 | 12 | . | CASSQGSNEQYF | TGTGCCAGCAGCCAAGGATCCAACGAGCAGTACTTC
TRBJ2-7 | . | TRBV18 | 14 | once | CASSGKDTSYEQYF | TGTGCCAGCTCGGGAAAAGACACCTCCTACGAGCAGTACTTC
TRBJ1-3 | . | TRBV6-5 | 16 | . | CASSYAAGLWGNTIYF | TGTGCCAGCAGTTACGCCGCAGGGCTGTGGGGAAACACCATATATTTT
TRBJ1-1 | . | TRBV29-1 | 12 | . | CSAGPKNTEAFF | TGCAGTGCGGGCCCGAAGAACACTGAAGCTTTCTTT
TRBJ1-3 | . | TRBV7-9 | 14 | . | CASSRGISGNTIYF | TGTGCCAGCAGCCGGGGTATATCTGGAAACACCATATATTTT
TRBJ2-3 | TRBD2 | TRBV11-3 | 14 | . | CASSLGLATDTQYF | TGTGCCAGCAGCCTGGGACTAGCTACAGATACGCAGTATTTT
TRBJ1-3 | . | TRBV7-6 | 16 | . | CASSLTYGGSGNTIYF | TGTGCCAGCAGCTTAACTTATGGAGGCTCTGGAAACACCATATATTTT
TRBJ1-6 | . | TRBV6-1 | 16 | . | CASSERWGNYNSPLHF | TGTGCCAGCAGTGAAAGGTGGGGGAACTATAATTCACCCCTCCACTTT
TRBJ2-3 | . | TRBV4-2 | 13 | . | CASSQDLTITQYF | TGTGCCAGCAGCCAAGATCTGACAATTACGCAGTATTTT
TRBJ2-1 | . | TRBV6-5 | 14 | . | CASSYYLDYNEQFF | TGTGCCAGCAGTTACTACCTGGATTACAATGAGCAGTTCTTC
TRBJ1-2 | . | TRBV2 | 17 | . | CASRNLDTRPIQWGYTF | TGTGCCAGCAGGAACCTAGACACCCGCCCAATTCAATGGGGCTACACCTTC
TRBJ2-1 | . | TRBV6-4 | 15 | . | CASSIAAIPYNEQFF | TGTGCCAGCAGTATAGCGGCCATCCCATACAATGAGCAGTTCTTC
TRBJ1-3 | . | TRBV28 | 16 | . | CASSLGAMSGGNTIYF | TGTGCCAGCAGTCTCGGGGCCATGTCGGGAGGAAACACCATATATTTT
TRBJ1-1 | . | TRBV18 | 12 | . | CASSPDGAGAFF | TGTGCCAGCTCACCGGATGGGGCAGGAGCTTTCTTT
TRBJ1-2 | . | TRBV19 | 13 | . | CASSNLRQEGYTF | TGTGCCAGTAGTAATCTTAGGCAGGAAGGCTACACCTTC
TRBJ2-7 | . | TRBV5-1 | 16 | . | CASSLAAGSSSYEQYF | TGCGCCAGCAGCTTGGCGGCGGGCTCCAGCTCCTACGAGCAGTACTTC
TRBJ1-4 | . | TRBV5-6 | 14 | . | CASSFGQGGEKLFF | TGTGCCAGCAGCTTTGGGCAGGGTGGTGAAAAACTGTTTTTT
TRBJ1-2 | . | TRBV7-9 | 11 | . | CASSAKYGYTF | TGTGCCAGCAGCGCTAAATATGGCTACACCTTC
TRBJ1-1 | . | TRBV5-1 | 17 | . | CASSLAGQWGVNTEAFF | TGCGCCAGCAGCTTGGCCGGACAGTGGGGGGTGAACACTGAAGCTTTCTTT
TRBJ1-1 | . | TRBV7-3 | 13 | once | CASSLSLDTEAFF | TGTGCCAGCAGCTTAAGTCTCGACACTGAAGCTTTCTTT
TRBJ2-5 | . | TRBV5-1 | 14 | . | CASSPTGAQETQYF | TGCGCCAGCAGTCCTACCGGGGCCCAAGAGACCCAGTACTTC
TRBJ2-1 | . | TRBV5-1 | 12 | . | CASSFLENEQFF | TGCGCCAGCAGCTTTCTAGAAAATGAGCAGTTCTTC
TRBJ2-7 | . | TRBV13 | 13 | . | CASSLIKGTEQYF | TGTGCCAGCAGCTTAATAAAGGGAACCGAGCAGTACTTC
TRBJ1-2 | . | TRBV5-1 | 16 | . | CASSLGVAGVRNGYTF | TGCGCCAGCAGCTTGGGGGTAGCAGGGGTTCGAAATGGCTACACCTTC
TRBJ2-1 | TRBD2 | TRBV11-2 | 14 | . | CASSRGLAGNEQFF | TGTGCCAGCAGCCGCGGACTAGCGGGCAATGAGCAGTTCTTC
TRBJ1-2 | . | TRBV7-2 | 17 | . | CASSLGRRETVSYGYTF | TGTGCCAGCAGCTTAGGGAGGAGAGAGACAGTTTCCTATGGCTACACCTTC
TRBJ2-1 | . | TRBV7-3 | 15 | . | CASSLRGGKGNEQFF | TGTGCCAGCAGCTTACGAGGCGGGAAGGGCAATGAGCAGTTCTTC
TRBJ1-1 | . | TRBV5-1 | 13 | . | CASGGNRQLPAFF | TGCGCCAGCGGGGGGAACAGACAACTTCCAGCTTTCTTT
TRBJ1-3 | . | TRBV5-1 | 15 | . | CASSLGPVSGNTIYF | TGCGCCAGCAGCTTGGGACCGGTCTCTGGAAACACCATATATTTT
TRBJ2-5 | TRBD2 | TRBV5-5 | 15 | . | CASSPGGGTEETQYF | TGTGCCAGCAGCCCGGGGGGAGGGACGGAAGAGACCCAGTACTTC
TRBJ1-1 | TRBD1 | TRBV18 | 13 | . | CASSLTPGGTTFF | TGTGCCAGCTCACTTACTCCAGGGGGTACAACTTTCTTT